Below, one TCR beta chain is given with its context. This receptor's antigen is unknown. Qualities for individual bases were not recorded, and no much larger clone is one base off. The sample comes from a study of cytomegalovirus exposure and HLA in healthy donors (dated by TCRdb to about 2017). In terms of the full investigation: In an earlier analysis of several hundred of the donors, approximately 300 Gb of sequence data and some 120 million unique TCR beta sequences from 180 million or so T cells were reported. An early release covering roughly 640 HLA-typed donors comprised about 300 gigabases of sequencing data and around 85 million unique TCR sequences. Among the roughly 400 genotyped donors, approximately 82% belonged to the genetic ancestry cluster associated with self-reported Caucasian donors. The study was designed to test whether signatures of past pathogen exposure could be identified by cataloging public T cell receptors. The study profiled the T cell repertoires of hundreds of subjects by immunosequencing and related them to cytomegalovirus serostatus. Along with the approximately 620-subject first cohort, a separate validation cohort of around 120 different subjects was used. To predict cytomegalovirus infection status, the study combined high-throughput TCR immunosequencing, statistical association of individual TCRs with disease status, and machine learning. In a later analysis, previously published TCR beta repertoires from 666 donors were re-analyzed and high-resolution HLA genotyping was added so that TCR occurrence patterns could be studied. In the later analysis, no new phenotypic data were used to find candidate immune exposures; instead, reliance was placed on TCR beta sequences and their occurrence across donors. In an earlier analysis of roughly 540 of the donors, high-throughput TCR beta sequencing was used to judge whether each TCR beta V gene segment behaved as functional or pseudogenic. Donor age, sex, ethnicity and CMV serostatus were collected together with the repertoire data. A later genetic analysis took genome-wide SNP genotypes for about 55% of the roughly 670 donors and used that subset as a discovery cohort. All discovery cohort repertoires had been generated using a single sequencing platform. HLA typing covered class I and class II loci at four-digit resolution. The number of donors typed differed by locus, with roughly 620-640 for A, B, C, DRB1 and DQB1, roughly 520 for DQA1, 600 to 610 for DPA1, and roughly 450 for DPB1. Five DR-DQ haplotypes were handled as single units for association and clustering because linkage in the cohort was strong. On average, roughly 240,000 unique TCR beta nucleotide sequences were sequenced per donor among some 430 genotyped donors of the cohort, with roughly 18% of those sequences being non-productive. Study-wide conclusions, independent of this receptor: At a false discovery rate of 0.05, a later analysis linked about 17,000 TCR beta sequences to specific HLA alleles. In an earlier analysis of some 550 of the donors, most TCR beta V segments were observed in productive rearrangements about 90% or about 30% of the time, broadly matching IMGT annotations. Most TCR sequences were seen in very few donors, while some public TCRs were found in many individuals. A later genetic analysis associated a missense DCLRE1C variant with V-gene and J-gene trimming of TCR beta chains, and an independent cohort replicated the association. In the study, some 180 TCR beta chains were listed as associated with cytomegalovirus. The sequencing pipeline was judged likely to have produced a cluster of highly shared sequence variants as a technical artifact. A further reported finding was that TCR beta sequences accurately predicted the HLA-A and HLA-B alleles for most subjects in the first cohort. A later genetic analysis reported fewer N-insertions in productive TCRs among donors in an Asian-associated ancestry cluster than the roughly 690-donor mean. According to a later analysis, most CMV-associated TCR beta chains appeared to be HLA-restricted, and the HLA associations seemed to be driven largely by CMV exposure. Roughly 15 rarely observed V segments, including chromosome 9 orphons, were excluded from the earlier analysis of some 590 of the donors because counts were too low. For the cohort, immune exposure information was limited to CMV serostatus. Because the 87-base-pair reads could not distinguish some IMGT-functional V segments, including TRBV6-2 and TRBV6-3, those segments were excluded. Linkage disequilibrium might explain the correlated functional status among segregating V segments, but an unknown experimental factor could not be ruled out. According to a later analysis, parvovirus B19, influenza, CMV and Epstein-Barr virus appeared linked to several top co-occurrence clusters. In vitro tests confirmed that a few of the cytomegalovirus-associated TCR beta chains recognize cytomegalovirus antigens. A later analysis found that TCR association rates varied across HLA loci, with DRB1 alleles showing the most associated TCRs and HLA-C alleles the fewest. The classifier was reported to diagnose cytomegalovirus status with high specificity and sensitivity in both the original cohort and the validation cohort. According to the authors, the approach could potentially be generalized to other disease states and immunological phenotypes. Compared with equally common non-associated chains, HLA-associated TCR beta chains in a later analysis were more clonally expanded and had lower generation probabilities. This cohort had only TCR beta chains sequenced, and the lack of alpha or paired-chain data limited which features could be detected. Presence/absence analyses assumed roughly uniform sequencing depth across donors, an assumption that may not hold. HLA typing was unavailable for some donors at each locus, so association tests used only the typed subset. When HLA alleles, especially DR and DQ, strongly co-occurred, TCR associations were difficult to assign to individual alleles.

The library was made by the immunoSEQ multiplex PCR assay. A mixture of 60 forward primers for TCR Vbeta segments and 13 reverse primers for TCR Jbeta segments was used in the multiplex PCR. A multiplex PCR assay on genomic DNA amplified the CDR3 region of rearranged TCR beta genes. Amplified TCR beta libraries were sequenced as 87-base-pair reads on the Illumina HiSeq System. Under the source paper's analysis protocol: In a later analysis, 77 million or so unique TCR beta chains were counted across the 500 to 850 repertoires, and some 10 million of these chains were shared by at least two donors. A nearest-neighbor algorithm error-corrected the raw reads and collapsed the reads into unique sequences, merging closely related sequences to remove PCR and sequencing errors. CDR3 sequences were aligned to IMGT reference sequences to assign V, D and J gene segments. For a sequence to be retained, at least a six-nucleotide match to both a V gene segment and a J gene segment was required. Rearrangements were called productive when the CDR3 lacked stop codons and stayed in frame with V and J; all others were non-productive. Following IMGT convention, CDR3 was defined as the stretch from the second conserved V-encoded cysteine up to the conserved J-encoded phenylalanine. The earlier analysis of some 550 of the donors excluded any sequence lacking an unambiguous match to a single V gene segment. In an earlier analysis of 450 to 750 of the donors, a V segment was called functional when productive rearrangements were above 56.7%, and segregating when the standard deviation between donors exceeded 5%. To diagnose cytomegalovirus status from the catalog of TCR beta chain sequences, a statistical classification framework was built. In a later analysis, TCR nucleotide sequences were compared against IMGT/GENE-DB human TR gene sequences so that V and J genes could be assigned. Using the TCRdist pipeline, a later analysis assigned CDR3 sequences along with most-parsimonious VDJ recombination scenarios. In a later analysis, each TCR beta chain was defined by its CDR3 amino acid sequence together with its V-gene family, and reads lacking a unique V-gene family were excluded. In a later analysis, nearly 600 highly shared, low-generation-probability nucleotide sequences were removed to address suspected cross-contamination and a sequencing artifact. In a later analysis, a clonal expansion index for each public chain was calculated from normalized within-repertoire ranks of inferred template counts. A later analysis computed generation probabilities with a VDJ recombination model fitted to out-of-frame rearrangements, and checked the results against IGoR. Hypergeometric tests were used in a later analysis to score TCR-TCR, TCR-HLA and TCR-CMV co-occurrence, with a repertoire-size bias correction applied to the TCR pairs. False discovery rates were estimated in a later analysis by permuting HLA or CMV assignments 20 times. In a later analysis, co-occurring TCRs were grouped using DBSCAN, and TCRdist sequence similarity was added for clustering within HLA-allele-positive subsets. For co-occurrence clustering, repertoires with fewer than 30,000 or more than 120,000 public chains were excluded, along with roughly five repertoires with anomalous nucleotide sharing. The source is immuneACCESS, and TCRdb retained only in-frame sequences with V and J called. Part of the clones is not carried over; for the studies checked, unresolved V genes explain less than half of this, and the remainder is unexplained. The V and J calls and clone size were taken over from that table, and D and trimming were inferred from the DNA. The sample table records 77,000 or so clones; 70% to 85% of these occur just once. The biggest ten clones account for about 7% of the sample.

The CDR3 contains 16 residues, cysteine and phenylalanine counted. The CDR3 DNA has 48 bases and is translated from base 1. The germline V gene yields MRHNA for CDR1 and SNTAGT for CDR2. V is pruned by 2 bases and J by 3 bases, leaving 8 bases of the junction without a gene match. The cohort comprised under 700 healthy bone marrow donors. At the time of sampling, every cohort member was nominally healthy, though immune exposures that went unrecorded were likely present. The donor tested CMV seronegative, placing the donor among the 350 or so seronegative members of the cohort. A peripheral blood sample was provided by each donor, and peripheral blood mononuclear cells were used for TCR beta sequencing. Genomic DNA extraction from the blood cell samples was performed with the Qiagen DNeasy Blood Extraction Kit.

Here the chain combines TRBV6-4 and TRBJ2-7; TRBD2 lines up with 9 middle nucleotides. Material for sequencing was PBMCs. The source is a woman aged 40-49 years in good health and CMV-seronegative. CDR3 protein: CASSDDLPSGVYEQYF. At the DNA level, the sequence is TGTGCCAGCAGTGACGATCTGCCTAGCGGGGTCTACGAGCAGTACTTC.